A single T cell receptor beta chain is shown here with its context. This sample was taken from a study of blood T cell repertoires in COVID-19. CDR1 is MNHEY and CDR2 is SVGAGI in the germline V gene. The V and J ends lost 6 bases and 2 bases respectively, with 14 bases between them. The CDR3 is 14 amino acids. Sequenced by immunoSEQ multiplex PCR; TCRdb stores in-frame clones only, minus some. Counted here are some 180,000 clones, roughly 81% occurring once; the ten biggest clones make up roughly 11%. Sequences were obtained from peripheral blood. The sequence came from a woman between 40 and 50 years old with COVID-19, enrolled during active disease. The chain combines TRBV6-5 with TRBJ2-7, with a possible D match to TRBD2 (6 bases). The CDR3 spells CASSLGLMTYEQYF. CDR3 in DNA: TGTGCCAGCAGCCTGGGACTCATGACCTACGAGCAGTACTTC.